This T cell receptor (beta chain) was captured by sequencing in a study of Graves' ophthalmopathy and Graves' hyperthyroidism (dated by TCRdb to 2017 to 2018). A note on the overall study: Peripheral blood was collected before any treatment was given, at the time of initial diagnosis. In total, approximately 140 blood samples were TCR-sequenced: 40 to 45 ophthalmopathy, some 80 hyperthyroidism and roughly 17 hyperthyroidism-to-ophthalmopathy patients. The study used TCR beta repertoire signatures to distinguish Graves' ophthalmopathy from Graves' hyperthyroidism and to predict progression to ophthalmopathy. The 100 discovery patients were divided at random into training and test sets in a 7:3 ratio. An independent validation cohort was composed of some 19 hyperthyroidism patients and 15 to 17 patients who later progressed from hyperthyroidism to ophthalmopathy. T-cell repertoires of thyroid tissue and blood were compared in about 6 hyperthyroidism patients. Following sampling, methimazole starting at 30 mg daily was administered to hyperthyroidism patients, and high-dose intravenous methylprednisolone was administered to ophthalmopathy patients. To explore V-J signatures that separate ophthalmopathy from hyperthyroidism, a discovery set of 95 to 100 patients was enrolled, consisting of 43 with ophthalmopathy and around 60 with stable hyperthyroidism. General conclusions and limits of the study: Most expanded thyroid clonotypes with a frequency above 0.001 also appeared in blood, which suggests that blood repertoires may reflect the immune response in the thyroid. In validation, the model predicted ophthalmopathy progression with less than 71% sensitivity and around 72% specificity; about a dozen predicted patients were CT-confirmed with GO in a median of around 6 months. No statistical method was used to predetermine the sample size, and group allocation was not hidden from the investigators. In cross-validation, the 13-signature model distinguished ophthalmopathy from stable hyperthyroidism with approximately 90% sensitivity and approximately 81% specificity, while in the test set the corresponding values were about 80% and 75%.

The ophthalmopathy patients had moderately to severely active disease, with a Clinical Activity Score of 3 or higher, a NOSPECS grade of 4 or higher, and a disease duration of less than 3 months. Anyone with other autoimmune diseases, uncontrolled infections, pregnancy or lactation was excluded from the study. Diagnosis relied on clinical symptoms, serum thyroxine, TRAb, thyroid ultrasound and orbital computed tomography. PBMCs were isolated from about 10 ml of fresh peripheral blood by Ficoll-Paque density gradient centrifugation. Trizol reagent was used to extract the total RNA, and its quality was then checked on an Agilent 2100 Bioanalyzer. This clonotype was recorded at least ten times. No cognate antigen has been identified for it. No qualities accompany the bases; no much larger clone lies one base away. TCR beta CDR3 regions were amplified from RNA transcripts for repertoire sequencing. A first-round RT-PCR used HTBI primers with the Qiagen OneStep RT-PCR kit, followed by a second-round multiplex PCR, size selection and purification. The libraries underwent paired-end sequencing with 100 bp reads on an Illumina HiSeq2000. The source study handled its data this way. SOAPnuke was used for read processing, and reads with adapters, uncalled bases, a mean Phred below 15, or no exact constant-primer or identifier match were discarded. COPE v1.2.5 was used to merge the high-quality paired reads. Clonotypes were defined as unique nucleotide sequences and were aligned to IMGT TRB V, D and J references using MiTCR v1.1. Only V-J combinations with frequency above 0.0001 were analysed, covering approximately 99% of repertoires. For each V-J combination, a TCR clonal expansion and chaos score was defined as F50 clonal expansion divided by the chaos observed in the TCRdist matrix. Welch's t-statistics and random forest were used to reduce features to some 13 V-J combinations, which were fed into a naive Bayes classifier. Thyroid-blood repertoire similarity was quantified with the Morisita-Horn index. TCRdb ran its own pipeline on the public reads, namely fastp trimming at Q25 and MiXCR clone calling, and kept in-frame beta chains. Every distinct CDR3 protein forms one entry, paired with its most common genes and DNA. The V and J calls shown here were made by TCRdb, not taken from the authors' results. The sample contains 150,000 to 200,000 distinct CDR3 sequences, more than 30% of them found a single time. Clones ranked in the top ten supply 5.8% of the sample.

From a lookup of the germline V gene (reference sequence), CDR1 and CDR2 are LNHDA and SQIVND. The germline ends are 15 bases apart after V is trimmed by 5 bases and J by 1 base. The cysteine opens and the phenylalanine closes a CDR3 of 16 amino acids. The sequence is cut down to CDR3 DNA, 48 bases in frame from base 1. The clonotype comes from a woman aged 40-49 years with Graves' ophthalmopathy. Donor details come from another sample of the same person, matched by shared clones. The specimen sequenced was peripheral blood. The rearranged chain carries TRBV19 and TRBJ1-5; a weak D assignment points to TRBD1 (6 bases agree). Here is the DNA: TGTGCCAGTAGTCCTAAACAGGGATTGAGCAATCAGCCCCAGCATTTT. Translated, it gives CASSPKQGLSNQPQHF.